The rows below give T cell receptor beta chains drawn from one sample of a study of shared clonotypes between healthy human individuals. Sequencing was performed with immunoSEQ multiplex PCR; in TCRdb, only in-frame clones are kept and a portion is missing. The table has around 700,000 clones, 92% seen once; the top ten hold approximately 24%. The sequenced material came from naive CD8+ T cells sorted from blood. The receptor set was obtained from a man aged 30 to 39 in good health. Both conserved end residues are part of each CDR3. Fields, in order: D gene, J gene, V gene, clone size, CDR3 DNA, CDR3 protein. A D gene is named only where the DNA matches it firmly. Part of the rows lack a size; the others show once, few, many or a class for expanded clones.

.,TRBJ2-7,TRBV7-2,.,TGTGCCAGCAGCTTATCAACCCCCTACGAGCAGTACTTC,CASSLSTPYEQYF
.,TRBJ2-7,TRBV7-9,.,TGTGCCAGCAGCTTAGTGGACCTAGGAAGATACGAGCAGTACTTC,CASSLVDLGRYEQYF
.,TRBJ2-3,TRBV10-2,.,TGCGCCAGCAGTCTCATCACAGATACGCAGTATTTT,CASSLITDTQYF
TRBD2,TRBJ2-1,TRBV4-1,.,TGCGCCAGCAGCCGATTGACTAGCGGGATATCCTACAATGAGCAGTTCTTC,CASSRLTSGISYNEQFF
TRBD1,TRBJ2-7,TRBV6-4,.,TGTGCCAGCAGTGCGGACAGGGGATCGGACGAGCAGTACTTC,CASSADRGSDEQYF
.,TRBJ1-2,TRBV6-5,.,TGTGCCAGCAGTTACATGGGAACTAACTATGGCTACACCTTC,CASSYMGTNYGYTF
.,TRBJ2-5,TRBV27,few,TGTGCCAGCAGTGGTCACCAAGAGACCCAGTACTTC,CASSGHQETQYF
.,TRBJ2-7,TRBV7-2,.,TGTGCCAGCAGCTTAGGCGTCGGTTTGGAGCAGTACTTC,CASSLGVGLEQYF
.,TRBJ2-1,TRBV14,.,TGTGCCAGCAGCCGGGAGGAACTAGTCGGAATCTGGGAGCAGTTCTTC,CASSREELVGIWEQFF
.,TRBJ2-1,TRBV11-2,.,TGTGCCAGCAGCTTAGGAGCGGCCAATGAGCAGTTCTTC,CASSLGAANEQFF
.,TRBJ1-5,TRBV2,.,TGTGCCAGCAGTGAGGGATTGAGAGGTCAGCCCCAGCATTTT,CASSEGLRGQPQHF
TRBD1,TRBJ2-1,TRBV19,.,TGTGCCAGTAGTCCCCAGGACAGGGGATGGAATGAGCAGTTCTTC,CASSPQDRGWNEQFF
.,TRBJ2-3,TRBV9,.,TGTGCCAGCAGCGGACTGGGGGGCGGGAGCACAGATACGCAGTATTTT,CASSGLGGGSTDTQYF
TRBD1,TRBJ2-7,TRBV7-6,.,TGTGCCAGCAGCGAAGGACAGGTTGGCGAGCAGTACTTC,CASSEGQVGEQYF
.,TRBJ1-4,TRBV27,.,TGTGCCAGCAGTTTATACTTCCTCCGTCCGACTAATGAAAAACTGTTTTTT,CASSLYFLRPTNEKLFF
TRBD1,TRBJ2-5,TRBV7-9,.,TGTGCCAGCAGCTACCGGGACAGGGGTGAGGAGACCCAGTACTTC,CASSYRDRGEETQYF
.,TRBJ2-2,TRBV7-6,.,TGTGCCAGCAGCCAACCTATTTCCCAGGCCCCACCAGGGATGAACACCGGGGAGCTGTTTTTT,CASSQPISQAPPGMNTGELFF
TRBD2,TRBJ2-5,TRBV5-1,.,TGCGCCAGCAGCATAGCGGGAGTGGGCCAAGAGACCCAGTACTTC,CASSIAGVGQETQYF
TRBD2,TRBJ2-1,TRBV4-3,.,TGCGCCAGCAGCCAAGATCGCGATAGCGGGAGCAATGAGCAGTTCTTC,CASSQDRDSGSNEQFF
.,TRBJ1-2,TRBV30,once,TGTGCCTGGAGTGGCGCGACAGAAACTAACTATGGCTACACCTTC,CAWSGATETNYGYTF
.,TRBJ2-1,TRBV4-1,.,TGCGCCAGCAGCCACCTGGGAAGGGGGTCAGGTGAGCAGTTCTTC,CASSHLGRGSGEQFF
.,TRBJ2-3,TRBV28,.,TGTGCCAGCAGCCAGACCCTAACGGGCAGCACAGATACGCAGTATTTT,CASSQTLTGSTDTQYF
TRBD2,TRBJ2-7,TRBV29-1,.,TGCAGCGTTGTGGGGCGGGCGGGAGTGATCTCCTACGAGCAGTACTTC,CSVVGRAGVISYEQYF
.,TRBJ2-1,TRBV9,.,TGTGCCAGCAGCGTCAGTGGTTTTGCCTACAATGAGCAGTTCTTC,CASSVSGFAYNEQFF
.,TRBJ2-1,TRBV9,.,TGTGCCAGCAGCGTAGGTGGGGGCAGCAACAATGAGCAGTTCTTC,CASSVGGGSNNEQFF
TRBD1,TRBJ2-1,TRBV7-7,.,TGTGCTAGCAGACTTAGGGTGTCGTGGGGGACAGTCCTGCTTAGCTCCTACAATGAGCAGTTCTTC,CASRLRVSWGTVLLSSYNEQFF
TRBD1,TRBJ2-7,TRBV15,.,TGTGCCACCAGCAGGGGACAGGGGTCCTACGAGCAGTACTTC,CATSRGQGSYEQYF
.,TRBJ2-1,TRBV11-2,.,TGTGCCAGCAGCTTAGAACACGGGAGCGGGTTTAATGAGCAGTTCTTC,CASSLEHGSGFNEQFF
.,TRBJ2-7,TRBV7-9,.,TGTGCCAGCAGCACGACACAGGAGTCCTACGAGCAGTACTTC,CASSTTQESYEQYF
TRBD1,TRBJ2-7,TRBV29-1,.,TGCAGCGTTGAACCGACAGGGTCCTACGAGCAGTACTTC,CSVEPTGSYEQYF
TRBD2,TRBJ2-7,TRBV28,.,TGTGCCAGCAGTTCAGCCACACTAGCGGGAGGTTTGGCGGAGCAGTACTTC,CASSSATLAGGLAEQYF
.,TRBJ2-3,TRBV7-9,few,TGTGCCAGCAGCCCCAGGGTTGATACGCAGTATTTT,CASSPRVDTQYF
TRBD2,TRBJ2-1,TRBV6-4,.,TGTGCCAGCAGTGACCCTCGAGTCGGACTAGCGGGGTACAATGAGCAGTTCTTC,CASSDPRVGLAGYNEQFF
TRBD2,TRBJ2-3,TRBV29-1,once,TGCAGCGCTTTACTAGCGGGAGATAGCACAGATACGCAGTATTTT,CSALLAGDSTDTQYF
.,TRBJ1-1,TRBV6-4,.,TGTGCCAGCAGTGGTAACATAAACACTGAAGCTTTCTTT,CASSGNINTEAFF
TRBD1,TRBJ2-7,TRBV29-1,once,TGCAGCGTTGAAGTCCCGGGACAGCAATACGAGCAGTACTTC,CSVEVPGQQYEQYF
.,TRBJ2-7,TRBV2,.,TGTGCCAGCAGCCCCTGGACGGAGTACGAGCAGTACTTC,CASSPWTEYEQYF